This T cell receptor beta chain was recorded in a study of patients and donors after allogeneic stem cell transplantation. V shed 5 bases, J shed 4 bases, and the junction held 6 bases outside the gene matches. There are 16 residues in the CDR3. Germline CDR1 and CDR2: MNHNY and SVGAGI (reference sequence). TCRdb re-called the RT-PCR reads with MiXCR, one entry per CDR3 protein. The sample records fewer than 25,000 distinct CDR3 sequences, about 28% being singletons. The source material was blood, either unsorted or a sorted T cell fraction (not recorded which). The receptor was isolated from a human donor who was either an allogeneic HSCT recipient or a stem cell or donor lymphocyte infusion donor (not recorded which). It is not recorded whose cells these are; they may come from a transplant donor. This rearrangement joins TRBV6-6 to TRBJ2-3, with 13 bases lining up with TRBD2. The CDR3 bases are TGTGCCAGCAGTACCACCGGACTAGCGGGGGCAGATACGCAGTATTTT. As protein: CASSTTGLAGADTQYF.